Shown below are 3 T cell receptor beta chains from a single sample sequenced in a study of long-term antiretroviral therapy in people with HIV. At survey level, the immunoSEQ assay was run in its v3.0 version. Sequenced by immunoSEQ multiplex PCR; TCRdb stores in-frame clones only, minus some. The sample carries around 38,000 clones, less than 95% recorded once. The sequencing here drew on unsorted PBMCs, taken 9 to 9.5 years after starting antiretroviral therapy. These receptors originate from a man aged 25-45 years with HIV.

The V call is TRBV28, the J call TRBJ1-1, with D perhaps matching TRBD1 (6 bases). Trimming pared 8 bases from V and 4 bases from J, leaving 17 bases between. The CDR3 has 14 amino acids. The germline CDR1 and CDR2 sequences are MDHEN and SYDVKM. The CDR3 region has the DNA TGTGCCAGCCAAGGGGGGAGCCTACGCACTGAAGCTTTCTTT. Its translation is CASQGGSLRTEAFF.

In DNA, the CDR3 is TGTGCCAGCAGTCCAAATAGTGGGGCGGCAGATACGCAGTATTTT. As protein: CASSPNSGAADTQYF. This chain joins TRBV11-3 and TRBJ2-3; the D gene is possibly TRBD1 (5 bases). Germline-derived CDR1 and CDR2 are SGHNT and YENEEA. The CDR3 runs to 15 residues. V lost 6 bases, J lost 4 bases, and 17 bases lay in between.

This chain links TRBV7-3 with TRBJ2-1, with TRBD1 matching over 7 bases. The germline CDR1 and CDR2 sequences are SGHTA and FQGTGA. The V gene end was trimmed by 8 bases and the J gene end by 6 bases; junction bases not matched to a gene: 22. CDR3 length equals 18 residues. In DNA form, the CDR3 reads TGTGCCAGCCCCAAAAACCTAGGGGGCGCCGGTATGTGCAATGAGCAGTTCTTC. Its protein is CASPKNLGGAGMCNEQFF. Full variable domain (rest looked up from reference TRBV7-3 and TRBJ2-1): GAGVSQTPSNKVTEKGKYVELRCDPISGHTALYWYRQSLGQGPEFLIYFQGTGAADDSGLPNDRFFAVRPEGSVSTLKIQRTERGDSAVYLCASPKNLGGAGMCNEQFFGPGTRLTVL.